The rows below give T cell receptor beta chains drawn from one sample of a study of T cells in Graves' hyperthyroidism and ophthalmopathy. TCRdb analysed the multiplex PCR reads with MiXCR anew, one entry per CDR3 protein. The profile shows about 600,000 distinct CDR3 sequences, approximately 15% of them singletons. Sequences were obtained from blood. All receptors derive from a woman younger than 30 with Graves' ophthalmopathy. Both conserved end residues are trimmed from each CDR3.

J gene	V gene	CDR3 length	CDR3 protein
TRBJ1-4	TRBV2	11	ASSSQGSEKLF
TRBJ2-3	TRBV24-1	14	ATSDEGTGITDTQY
TRBJ1-1	TRBV7-9	10	ASSPGAIEAF
TRBJ2-7	TRBV18	14	ASSPPPYTFAYEQY
TRBJ1-3	TRBV9	12	ASSDGQPGNTIY
TRBJ2-7	TRBV24-1	13	ATSDRQRNSYEQY
TRBJ2-1	TRBV6-2/TRBV6-3	11	ASSYLEGYEQF
TRBJ2-4	TRBV12-3/TRBV12-4	9	ASRAGGHQY
TRBJ1-2	TRBV19	11	ASRRGIGDGYT
TRBJ1-4	TRBV28	14	ASSFNRYSPFEKLF
TRBJ2-7	TRBV29-1	11	SVGSGTIIEQY
TRBJ1-1	TRBV5-1	14	ASRQRQGARSTEAF
TRBJ2-3	TRBV6-5	15	ASSYSSVGGITDTQY
TRBJ1-1	TRBV6-1	12	ASSFQGYNTEAF
TRBJ1-5	TRBV6-2/TRBV6-3	14	ASTDRGRSLNQPQH
TRBJ1-1	TRBV18	13	ASSPLDGLNTEAF
TRBJ2-3	TRBV28	17	ASSPRLAGGYPSTDTQY
TRBJ2-1	TRBV2	8	ASISVSQF
TRBJ2-3	TRBV6-1	12	ASILAASTDTQY
TRBJ2-1	TRBV3-1	13	ATRTTGGRRDEQF
TRBJ1-2	TRBV20-1	10	SARPGTYGYT
TRBJ2-2	TRBV11-1	11	ASSRDSTGELF
TRBJ1-4	TRBV24-1	10	ATRGPNEKLL
TRBJ1-2	TRBV20-1	11	SARVEGAGGYT
TRBJ2-4	TRBV20-1	14	SANSDRPGGQNIQY
TRBJ2-7	TRBV10-3	11	AINTDSSYEQY
TRBJ1-4	TRBV2	14	ASRQGGGATNEKLF
TRBJ1-6	TRBV20-1	16	SARASEGTGGNNSPLH
TRBJ2-3	TRBV28	14	ASSFPGREDTDTQY
TRBJ2-7	TRBV30	13	AWSVKGMGLWEQY
TRBJ1-5	TRBV27	12	ASSLNRVGQPQH
TRBJ1-4	TRBV5-4	15	ASSPRGRGATNEKLF
TRBJ1-6	TRBV7-6	13	ASSPDRGDNSPLH
TRBJ2-1	TRBV28	19	ASSLTELGRLAGIGFNEQF
TRBJ2-1	TRBV7-9	10	ASSFRVEAEF
TRBJ2-1	TRBV11-2	16	ASSSGPGGGESYNEQF
TRBJ2-3	TRBV7-3	14	ASSAWGGGSADTQY
TRBJ2-1	TRBV6-1	16	ASRPRPRDFSSYNEQF
TRBJ2-2	TRBV14	13	ASSQGGRRGGELF
TRBJ2-1	TRBV6-5	14	ASSNSGTSLYNEQF
TRBJ2-7	TRBV5-6	13	ASSLWESRSYEQY
TRBJ2-3	TRBV28	19	ASSSLWGLAGGRTSTDTQY
TRBJ2-2	TRBV6-2/TRBV6-3	10	ASSYQSNELF
TRBJ2-1	TRBV12-5	17	ASGLVPLWGRGEDNEQF
TRBJ1-1	TRBV3-1	11	ASSPDLNTEAF
TRBJ1-1	TRBV19	13	ASRSVRSERSEAF
TRBJ2-5	TRBV5-1	12	ASSGPNQQETQY
TRBJ1-4	TRBV3-1	16	ASSPYLGQAGANEKLF
TRBJ2-1	TRBV14	11	ASRPSLGNEQF
TRBJ2-1	TRBV6-2/TRBV6-3	13	ASSSASGSLDEQF